This TCR beta chain is drawn from a study of shared T cell receptors in the human thymus. The germline V gene has CDR1 SGHRS and CDR2 YFSETQ. This CDR3 is built from 17 residues. V gave up 2 bases and J gave up 7 bases; unmatched junction bases: 7. Measured with immunoSEQ multiplex PCR; TCRdb has only the in-frame clones, and not every one. Of hundreds of thousands of clones detected, 80% to 90% appear once; the ten largest clones hold more than 0.01%. These data also featured in a second study, about human thymus T cells.

The receptor comes from a girl under two years old with a congenital heart defect. Sequencing used thymocytes. The V gene is TRBV5-1, the J gene TRBJ1-6, with TRBD1 identical over 12 bases. CDR3 coding DNA: TGCGCCAGCAGCTTCTGGGACAGGGGGCTTGGAAATTCACCCCTCCACTTT. Its translation: CASSFWDRGLGNSPLHF.